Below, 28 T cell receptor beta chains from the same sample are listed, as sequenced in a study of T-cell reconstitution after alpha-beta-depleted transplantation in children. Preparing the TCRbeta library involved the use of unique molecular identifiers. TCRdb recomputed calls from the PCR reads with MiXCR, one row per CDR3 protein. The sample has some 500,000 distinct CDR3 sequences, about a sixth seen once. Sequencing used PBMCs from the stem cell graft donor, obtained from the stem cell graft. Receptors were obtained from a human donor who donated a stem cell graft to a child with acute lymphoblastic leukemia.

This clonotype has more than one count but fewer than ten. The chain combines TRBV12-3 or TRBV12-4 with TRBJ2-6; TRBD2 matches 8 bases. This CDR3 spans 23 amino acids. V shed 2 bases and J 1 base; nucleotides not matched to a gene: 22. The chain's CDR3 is CASSLRREAVSQGLSSGANVLTF. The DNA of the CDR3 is TGTGCCAGCAGTTTACGGCGGGAGGCGGTATCACAGGGTCTTTCTTCTGGGGCCAACGTCCTGACTTTC.

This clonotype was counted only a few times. CDR3 region: CSARGRTLTHSYNEQFF. Here the CDR3 DNA reads TGCAGTGCTAGGGGTAGAACTTTAACCCACTCCTACAATGAGCAGTTCTTC. The chain uses TRBV20-1 and TRBJ2-1; no clear D. This CDR3 has 17 amino acids. Germline CDR1 DFQATT, CDR2 SNEGSKA (reference sequence). V was cut by 3 bases and J by 0 bases, with 18 bases left in between.

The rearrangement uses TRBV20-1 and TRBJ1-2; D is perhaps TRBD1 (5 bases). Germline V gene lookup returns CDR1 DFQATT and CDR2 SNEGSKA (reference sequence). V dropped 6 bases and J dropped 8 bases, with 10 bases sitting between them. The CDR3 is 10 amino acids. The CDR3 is CSAWEGGYTF. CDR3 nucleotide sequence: TGCAGTGCCTGGGAGGGGGGCTACACCTTC.

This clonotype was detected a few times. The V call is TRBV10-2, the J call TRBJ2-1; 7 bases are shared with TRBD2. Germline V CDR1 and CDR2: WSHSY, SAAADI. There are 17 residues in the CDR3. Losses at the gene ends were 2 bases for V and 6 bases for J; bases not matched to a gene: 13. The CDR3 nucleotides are TGCGCCAGCAGTGAGGGGCCGGGAGGTCCCATTTTCAATGAGCAGTTCTTC. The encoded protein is CASSEGPGGPIFNEQFF.

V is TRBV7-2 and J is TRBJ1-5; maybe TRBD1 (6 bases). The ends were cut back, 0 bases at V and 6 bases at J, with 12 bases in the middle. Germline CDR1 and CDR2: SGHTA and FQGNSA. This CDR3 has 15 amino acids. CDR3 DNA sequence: TGTGCCAGCAGCTTAGCGCTGGGGGGCCGTCAGCCCCAGCATTTT. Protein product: CASSLALGGRQPQHF.

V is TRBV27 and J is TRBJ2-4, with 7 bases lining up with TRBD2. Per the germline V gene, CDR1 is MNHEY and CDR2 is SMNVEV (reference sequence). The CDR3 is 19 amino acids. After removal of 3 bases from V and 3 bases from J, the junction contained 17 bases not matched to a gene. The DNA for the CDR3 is TGTGCCAGCAGTTTCCTCGAACCGGGAGGAGGACTTGGCAAAAACATTCAGTACTTC. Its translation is CASSFLEPGGGLGKNIQYF.

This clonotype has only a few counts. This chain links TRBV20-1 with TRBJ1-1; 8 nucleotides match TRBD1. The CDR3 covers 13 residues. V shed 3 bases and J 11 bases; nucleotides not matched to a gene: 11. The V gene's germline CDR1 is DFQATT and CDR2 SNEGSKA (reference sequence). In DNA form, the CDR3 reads TGCAGTGCTAGGGGACAGGAGTCTCTGGAGGCTTTCTTT. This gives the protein CSARGQESLEAFF.

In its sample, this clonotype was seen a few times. CDR3 in DNA: TGCGCCAGCAGCGCCCGAGGCTGGGGGAAGGCCTACGAGCAGTACTTC. Translating gives CASSARGWGKAYEQYF. The chain is built from TRBV5-1 and TRBJ2-7; D tentatively reads TRBD1 or TRBD2 (5 bases each). Germline CDR1 reads SGHRS; CDR2 reads YFSETQ. V lost 4 bases to trimming and J lost 2 bases, with 19 bases between them. CDR3 size: 16 residues.

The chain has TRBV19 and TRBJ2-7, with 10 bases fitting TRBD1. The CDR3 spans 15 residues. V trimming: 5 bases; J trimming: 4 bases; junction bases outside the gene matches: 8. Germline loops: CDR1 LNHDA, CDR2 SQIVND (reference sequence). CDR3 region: CASSSGTGEFYEQYF. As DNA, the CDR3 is TGTGCCAGTAGTTCCGGGACAGGGGAATTTTACGAGCAGTACTTC. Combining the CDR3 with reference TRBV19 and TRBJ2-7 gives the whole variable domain DGGITQSPKYLFRKEGQNVTLSCEQNLNHDAMYWYRQDPGQGLRLIYYSQIVNDFQKGDIAEGYSVSREKKESFPLTVTSAQKNPTAFYLCASSSGTGEFYEQYFGPGTRLTVT.

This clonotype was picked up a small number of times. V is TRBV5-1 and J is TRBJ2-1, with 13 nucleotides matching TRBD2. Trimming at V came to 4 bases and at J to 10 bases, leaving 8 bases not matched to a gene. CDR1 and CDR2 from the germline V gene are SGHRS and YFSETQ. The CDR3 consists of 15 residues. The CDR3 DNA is TGCGCCAGCAGCCTCGGGACTAGCGGGATGGGAGAGCAGTTCTTC. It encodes CASSLGTSGMGEQFF.

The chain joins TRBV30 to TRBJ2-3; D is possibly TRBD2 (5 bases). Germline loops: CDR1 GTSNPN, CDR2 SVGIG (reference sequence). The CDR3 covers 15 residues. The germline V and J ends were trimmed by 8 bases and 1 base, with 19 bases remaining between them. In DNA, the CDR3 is TGTGCCCCCGGCCTGGCGGGCCAGCGCACAGATACGCAGTATTTT. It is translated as CAPGLAGQRTDTQYF.

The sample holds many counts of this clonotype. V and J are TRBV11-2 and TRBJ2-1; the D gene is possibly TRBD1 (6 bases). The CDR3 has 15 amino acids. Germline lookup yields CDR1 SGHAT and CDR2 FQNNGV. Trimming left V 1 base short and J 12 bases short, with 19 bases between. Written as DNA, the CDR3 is TGTGCCAGCAGCTTAGGTGTCCTAGCTAGAGGGGGGCAGTTCTTC. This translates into CASSLGVLARGGQFF.

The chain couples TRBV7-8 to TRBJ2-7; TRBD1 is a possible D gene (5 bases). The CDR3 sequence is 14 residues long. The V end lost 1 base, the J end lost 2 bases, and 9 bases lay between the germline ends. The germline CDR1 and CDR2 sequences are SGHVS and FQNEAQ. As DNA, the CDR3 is TGTGCCAGCAGCTTAGGCAGGGTCCCCTACGAGCAGTACTTC. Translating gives CASSLGRVPYEQYF. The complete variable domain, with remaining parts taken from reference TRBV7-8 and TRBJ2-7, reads GAGVSQSPRYKVAKRGQDVALRCDPISGHVSLFWYQQALGQGPEFLTYFQNEAQLDKSGLPSDRFFAERPEGSVSTLKIQRTQQEDSAVYLCASSLGRVPYEQYFGPGTRLTVT.

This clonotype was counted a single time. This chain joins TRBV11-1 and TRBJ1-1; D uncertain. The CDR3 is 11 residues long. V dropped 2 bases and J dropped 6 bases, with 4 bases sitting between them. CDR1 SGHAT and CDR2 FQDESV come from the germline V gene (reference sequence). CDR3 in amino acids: CASSLLPEAFF. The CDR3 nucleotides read TGTGCCAGCAGCTTATTGCCTGAAGCTTTCTTT.

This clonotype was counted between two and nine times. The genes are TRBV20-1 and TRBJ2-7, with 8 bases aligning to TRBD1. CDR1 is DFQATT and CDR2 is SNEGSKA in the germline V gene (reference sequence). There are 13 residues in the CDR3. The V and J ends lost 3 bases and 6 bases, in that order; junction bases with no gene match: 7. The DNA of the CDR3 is TGCAGTGCTAGGGACAGGGAGAGGTCCGAGCAGTACTTC. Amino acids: CSARDRERSEQYF.

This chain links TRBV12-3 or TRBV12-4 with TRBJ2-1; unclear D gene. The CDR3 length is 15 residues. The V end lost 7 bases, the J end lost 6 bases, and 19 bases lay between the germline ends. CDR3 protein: CASTLRAPGPNEQFF. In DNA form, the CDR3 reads TGTGCCAGCACTCTCCGGGCCCCGGGCCCCAATGAGCAGTTCTTC.

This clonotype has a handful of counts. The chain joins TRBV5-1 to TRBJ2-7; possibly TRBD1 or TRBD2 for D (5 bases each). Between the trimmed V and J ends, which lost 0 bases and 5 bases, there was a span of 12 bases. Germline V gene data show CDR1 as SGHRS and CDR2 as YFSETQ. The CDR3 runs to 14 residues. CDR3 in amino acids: CASSLGDRGNEQYF. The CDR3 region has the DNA TGCGCCAGCAGCTTGGGGGACCGGGGTAACGAGCAGTACTTC.

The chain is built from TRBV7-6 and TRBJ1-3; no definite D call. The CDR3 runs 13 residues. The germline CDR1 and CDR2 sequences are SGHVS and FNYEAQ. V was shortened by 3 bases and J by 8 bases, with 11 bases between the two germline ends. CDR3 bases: TGTGCCAGCAGCTTCTACCCCGGGGACACCATATATTTT. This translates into CASSFYPGDTIYF.

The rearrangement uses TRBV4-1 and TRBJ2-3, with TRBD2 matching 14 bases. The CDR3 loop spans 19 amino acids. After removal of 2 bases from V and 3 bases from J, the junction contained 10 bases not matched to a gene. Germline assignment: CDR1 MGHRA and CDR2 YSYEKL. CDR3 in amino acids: CASSQLTSGRAGWTDTQYF. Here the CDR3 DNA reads TGCGCCAGCAGCCAATTGACTAGCGGGAGGGCGGGGTGGACAGATACGCAGTATTTT.

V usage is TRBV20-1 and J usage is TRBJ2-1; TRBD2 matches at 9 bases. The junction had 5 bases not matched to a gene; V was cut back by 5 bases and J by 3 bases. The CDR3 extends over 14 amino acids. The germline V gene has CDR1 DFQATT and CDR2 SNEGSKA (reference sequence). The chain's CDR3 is CSAWTSEVYNEQFF. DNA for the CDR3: TGCAGTGCTTGGACTAGCGAGGTCTACAATGAGCAGTTCTTC.

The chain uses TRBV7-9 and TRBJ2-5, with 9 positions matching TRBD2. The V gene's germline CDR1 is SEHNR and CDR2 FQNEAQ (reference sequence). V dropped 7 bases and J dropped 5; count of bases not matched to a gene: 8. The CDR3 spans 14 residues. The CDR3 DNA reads TGTGCCAGCACCAGTAGCGGGAGTTCCGAGACCCAGTACTTC. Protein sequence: CASTSSGSSETQYF.

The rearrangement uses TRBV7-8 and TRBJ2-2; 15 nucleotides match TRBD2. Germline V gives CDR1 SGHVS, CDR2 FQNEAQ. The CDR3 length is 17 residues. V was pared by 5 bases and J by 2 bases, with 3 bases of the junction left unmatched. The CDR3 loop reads CASSAGLAGGNTGELFF. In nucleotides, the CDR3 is TGTGCCAGCAGCGCGGGACTAGCGGGAGGAAACACCGGGGAGCTGTTTTTT.

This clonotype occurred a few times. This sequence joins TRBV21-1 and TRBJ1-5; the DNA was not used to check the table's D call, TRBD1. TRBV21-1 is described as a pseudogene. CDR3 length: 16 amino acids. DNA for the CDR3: TGTGCCAGCAGCAAAGGCACTCAGAGACAGGGACAGCCCCAGCATTTT. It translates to CASSKGTQRQGQPQHF.

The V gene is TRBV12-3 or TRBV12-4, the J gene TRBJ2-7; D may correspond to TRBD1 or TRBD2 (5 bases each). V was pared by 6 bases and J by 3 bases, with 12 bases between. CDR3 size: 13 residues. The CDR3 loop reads CASSWDLDYEQYF. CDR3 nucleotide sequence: TGTGCCAGCAGCTGGGACCTGGACTACGAGCAGTACTTC.

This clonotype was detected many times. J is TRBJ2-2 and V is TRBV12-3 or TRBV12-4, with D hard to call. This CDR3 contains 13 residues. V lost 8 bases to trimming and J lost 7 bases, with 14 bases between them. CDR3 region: CASRPELYGELFF. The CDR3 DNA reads TGTGCCAGCCGTCCTGAATTGTACGGGGAGCTGTTTTTT.

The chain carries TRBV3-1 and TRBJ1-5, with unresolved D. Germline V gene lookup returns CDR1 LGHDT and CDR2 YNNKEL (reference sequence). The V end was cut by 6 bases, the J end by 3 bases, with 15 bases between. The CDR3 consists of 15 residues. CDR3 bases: TGTGCCAGCAGTCCCCGGCCGGGTGCCAATCAGCCCCAGCATTTT. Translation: CASSPRPGANQPQHF.

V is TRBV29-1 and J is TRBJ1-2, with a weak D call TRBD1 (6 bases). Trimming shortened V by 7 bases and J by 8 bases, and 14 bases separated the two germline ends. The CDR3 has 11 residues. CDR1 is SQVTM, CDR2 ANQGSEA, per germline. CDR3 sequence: CSGLGGRGYTF. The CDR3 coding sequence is TGCAGCGGGCTCGGGGGGCGAGGCTACACCTTC.

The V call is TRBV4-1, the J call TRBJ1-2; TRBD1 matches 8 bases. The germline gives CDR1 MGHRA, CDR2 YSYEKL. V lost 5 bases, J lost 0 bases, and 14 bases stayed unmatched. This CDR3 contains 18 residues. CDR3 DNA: TGCGCCAGCAGCTCTCATCGGGACAGGCACCCCTCTAACTATGGCTACACCTTC. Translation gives CASSSHRDRHPSNYGYTF.